This entry lists 25 T cell receptor beta chains sequenced from one sample in a study of cytomegalovirus exposure and HLA in healthy donors. Primers: 60 Vbeta forward and 13 Jbeta reverse. The assay was immunoSEQ multiplex PCR, and TCRdb's table has in-frame clones only and misses some. The data hold 190,000 or so clones, with roughly four fifths observed a single time. The specimen sequenced was PBMCs. Every receptor here comes from a woman aged 50 to 65 in good health and CMV-seropositive.

This chain links TRBV18 with TRBJ2-7; the match to TRBD1 covers 9 bases. Germline V gives CDR1 KGHSH, CDR2 LQKENI. The V gene end was trimmed by 4 bases and the J gene end by 6 bases; junction bases not matched to a gene: 7. The CDR3 totals 14 residues. The CDR3 coding sequence is TGTGCCAGCTCACTCGGGACAGGGTTAGGCGAGCAGTACTTC. This codes for CASSLGTGLGEQYF.

The rearrangement joins TRBV14 to TRBJ2-7; D perhaps matches TRBD2 (5 bases). V lost 2 bases and J 6 bases, leaving 8 bases between the germline ends. The CDR3 extends over 12 amino acids. The germline CDR1 and CDR2 sequences are SGHDN and FVKESK. DNA of the CDR3: TGTGCCAGCAGCCAAACAGCGGCCGAGCAGTACTTC. Its translation: CASSQTAAEQYF.

This clone was recorded a few times. The chain joins TRBV7-2 to TRBJ2-5; TRBD1 agrees at 7 bases. The better agreement between TRBJ2-7 and the DNA end casts doubt on the J call. The germline CDR1 and CDR2 sequences are SGHTA and FQGNSA. The CDR3 runs 15 residues. CDR3 in DNA: TGTGCCAGCAGCTTGTCCGGGACAGTTACTTACGAGCAGTACTTC. Translating it yields CASSLSGTVTYEQYF.

This clone showed up just once. This chain connects TRBV5-1 to TRBJ1-3; tentative D call: TRBD1 (6 bases). The CDR3 spans 15 residues. The V end lost 4 bases, the J end lost 4 bases, and 15 bases lay between the germline ends. From germline, CDR1 is SGHRS and CDR2 YFSETQ. In DNA, the CDR3 is TGCGCCAGCAGCGAAAGATGGGGGCTCGGAAACACCATATATTTT. Amino acid sequence: CASSERWGLGNTIYF.

The gene calls are TRBV4-2 and TRBJ2-5; 9 positions agree with TRBD2. After removal of 0 bases from V and 3 bases from J, the junction contained 2 bases not matched to a gene. Germline V CDR1 and CDR2: LGHNA, YNFKEQ. The CDR3 has 15 amino acids. CDR3 sequence: CASSQDRGGEETQYF. The CDR3 region has the DNA TGTGCCAGCAGCCAAGATCGCGGGGGGGAAGAGACCCAGTACTTC.

This clone was seen once. This chain links TRBV4-3 with TRBJ2-1, with 8 bases fitting TRBD1. The CDR3 is 13 residues long. The ends lost 3 bases at V and 10 bases at J; junction bases unmatched: 5. Germline loops: CDR1 LGHNA, CDR2 YSLEER. This CDR3 reads CASSQRQGHEQFF. DNA for the CDR3: TGCGCCAGCAGCCAGAGACAGGGGCACGAGCAGTTCTTC.

This clone has more than one count but fewer than ten. One end of the junction varies from germline; a read error may be responsible. This chain joins TRBV6-5 and TRBJ1-1; D is ambiguous. Germline CDR1 is MNHEY and CDR2 is SVGAGI. The CDR3 length is 14 residues. CDR3 sequence (DNA): TGTGCCAGCAGTTACCGTCCCAGGAACTTAAGTGGACTGTTT. Protein sequence: CASSYRPRNLSGLF.

This clone was observed once. This chain links TRBV6-4 with TRBJ2-1, with 10 bases identical to TRBD1. The CDR3 runs 16 residues. V lost 0 bases, J lost 6 bases, and 5 bases stayed unmatched. The V gene's germline CDR1 is MRHNA and CDR2 SNTAGT. CDR3 amino acids: CASSDSEDRGGNEQFF. The CDR3 nucleotides read TGTGCCAGCAGTGACTCGGAGGACAGGGGGGGCAATGAGCAGTTCTTC.

The chain joins TRBV5-4 to TRBJ2-5; perhaps TRBD1 as D (6 bases). This CDR3 comprises 14 residues. Trimming removed 3 bases from V and 1 base from J, with 10 bases in between. CDR1 and CDR2 (germline): SGHNT, YYREEE (reference sequence). CDR3 nucleotides: TGTGCCAGCAGCTCAGGGACAACCCAAGAGACCCAGTACTTC. Its protein product is CASSSGTTQETQYF.

J is TRBJ2-5 and V is TRBV2; 10 bases map to TRBD1. Unmatched junction bases numbered 7, after V lost 4 bases and J lost 5 bases. Germline lookup yields CDR1 SNHLY and CDR2 FYNNEI. The CDR3 loop spans 15 amino acids. CDR3 nucleotide sequence: TGTGCCAGCAGTGTCCGGACAGGGGGTGGGGAGACCCAGTACTTC. Translation: CASSVRTGGGETQYF. The variable domain in full, completed from reference TRBV2 and TRBJ2-5, reads EPEVTQTPSHQVTQMGQEVILRCVPISNHLYFYWYRQILGQKVEFLVSFYNNEISEKSEIFDDQFSVERPDGSNFTLKIRSTKLEDSAMYFCASSVRTGGGETQYFGPGTRLLVL.

The chain carries TRBV7-2 and TRBJ1-6, with D hard to call. Between the trimmed V and J ends, which lost 5 bases and 7 bases, there was a span of 9 bases. Germline V lookup: CDR1 SGHTA, CDR2 FQGNSA. This CDR3 region has 13 residues. The CDR3 region has the DNA TGTGCCAGCAGCCATCGCGGGAATTCACCCCTCCACTTT. Protein sequence: CASSHRGNSPLHF.

The chain joins TRBV2 to TRBJ2-3; 8 bases line up with TRBD2. CDR3 length: 15 residues. V lost 3 bases to trimming and J lost 2 bases; unmatched junction nucleotides: 4. Germline assignment: CDR1 SNHLY and CDR2 FYNNEI. CDR3 region: CASSDVAGHTDTQYF. DNA for the CDR3: TGTGCCAGCAGTGACGTAGCGGGGCACACAGATACGCAGTATTTT.

The rearrangement links TRBV4-1 to TRBJ2-1; 11 bases match TRBD2. CDR3 length: 17 amino acids. Germline V gene sequence: CDR1 MGHRA, CDR2 YSYEKL. V dropped 1 base and J dropped 6; count of bases not matched to a gene: 8. The DNA of the CDR3 is TGCGCCAGCAGCCAAGCCCTTCTAGCGGGGGGTCTCAATGAGCAGTTCTTC. This codes for CASSQALLAGGLNEQFF.

The V and J genes are TRBV5-4 and TRBJ2-7, with 11 positions matching TRBD1. The J segment lost 5 bases and the V segment lost 2 bases, leaving 9 bases of the junction unmatched. CDR1 SGHNT and CDR2 YYREEE come from the germline V gene (reference sequence). This CDR3 comprises 16 residues. The CDR3 DNA sequence: TGTGCCAGCAGCTTTGGGACAGGGGGACCTGTGGACGAGCAGTACTTC. Residues: CASSFGTGGPVDEQYF.

V is TRBV5-4 and J is TRBJ2-3; 7 bases map to TRBD2. This CDR3 spans 15 amino acids. CDR1 is SGHNT and CDR2 is YYREEE in the germline V gene (reference sequence). The ends lost 5 bases at V and 4 bases at J; junction bases unmatched: 10. CDR3 bases: TGTGCCAGCAGTCTCGGGGGGATAGCTTCAGATACGCAGTATTTT. Translation gives CASSLGGIASDTQYF.

The chain couples TRBV6-6 to TRBJ1-1, with 7 nucleotides matching TRBD1. The CDR3 is made up of 15 amino acids. V was clipped by 2 bases and J by 0 bases; unmatched bases: 3. Germline CDR1 and CDR2: MNHNY and SVGAGI (reference sequence). DNA for the CDR3: TGTGCCAGCAGTTACCAGGGGGAGTTGAACACTGAAGCTTTCTTT. This encodes CASSYQGELNTEAFF.

The chain links TRBV5-1 to TRBJ1-1; 9 nucleotides line up with TRBD1. This CDR3 is built from 16 residues. Germline V gives CDR1 SGHRS, CDR2 YFSETQ. V was clipped by 5 bases and J by 1 base; unmatched bases: 9. CDR3 coding DNA: TGCGCCAGCAGACAATCAGCGGGACAGGGGAACACTGAAGCTTTCTTT. Its translation: CASRQSAGQGNTEAFF.

The chain joins TRBV27 to TRBJ1-2; possibly TRBD1 for D (6 bases). V gave up 5 bases and J gave up 4 bases, with 11 bases separating them. Germline V CDR1 and CDR2: MNHEY, SMNVEV (reference sequence). The CDR3 loop spans 13 amino acids. For the CDR3, the DNA is TGTGCCAGCAGTCCCCAACAGGGCTATGGCTACACCTTC. Amino acids: CASSPQQGYGYTF.

The rearrangement links TRBV27 to TRBJ1-1; tentative D call: TRBD1 (6 bases). V lost 5 bases to trimming and J lost 5 bases, with 18 bases between them. Germline V gives CDR1 MNHEY, CDR2 SMNVEV (reference sequence). CDR3 length: 15 residues. Here the CDR3 reads CASSPGVGALTEAFF. DNA of the CDR3: TGTGCCAGCAGTCCAGGGGTGGGGGCGCTAACTGAAGCTTTCTTT.

The J gene is TRBJ1-2, the V gene TRBV7-2, with no clear D. Trimming shortened V by 5 bases and J by 5 bases, and 9 bases separated the two germline ends. The CDR3 loop spans 12 amino acids. Germline loops: CDR1 SGHTA, CDR2 FQGNSA. The CDR3 is CASSPPRYGYTF. The CDR3 bases are TGTGCCAGCAGCCCCCCCCGGTATGGCTACACCTTC.

This chain uses TRBV11-3 with TRBJ2-3; 10 bases map to TRBD2. The CDR3 sequence is 15 residues long. Germline CDR1 reads SGHNT; CDR2 reads YENEEA. Unmatched junction bases numbered 3, after V lost 6 bases and J lost 0 bases. The CDR3 here is CASSKAGGSTDTQYF. The CDR3 nucleotides are TGTGCCAGCAGTAAAGCGGGGGGGAGCACAGATACGCAGTATTTT.

V and J are TRBV7-2 and TRBJ1-2, with 7 nucleotides matching TRBD1. Germline V gene lookup returns CDR1 SGHTA and CDR2 FQGNSA. V lost 4 bases and J lost 14; bases outside the gene matches: 10. There are 12 residues in the CDR3. The CDR3 DNA follows: TGTGCCAGCAGCTACCGGACAGGTCCGGATACCTTC. Translation gives CASSYRTGPDTF.

The chain joins TRBV6-5 to TRBJ2-7; the match to TRBD1 covers 10 bases. With 2 bases clipped from V and 4 bases from J, the junction kept 2 bases outside the gene matches. The V gene's germline CDR1 is MNHEY and CDR2 SVGAGI. The CDR3 covers 14 residues. CDR3 nucleotide sequence: TGTGCCAGCAGTTACGGGGACAGGGGATACGAGCAGTACTTC. It specifies CASSYGDRGYEQYF.

V gene TRBV6-6 combines with J gene TRBJ1-1, with no clear D. The germline V gene has CDR1 MNHNY and CDR2 SVGAGI (reference sequence). V was clipped by 11 bases and J by 0 bases, with 13 bases between them. The CDR3 spans 13 residues. The CDR3 DNA is TGTGCCGGTCAACGGCGGATGAACACTGAAGCTTTCTTT. Encoded protein: CAGQRRMNTEAFF.

The rearrangement joins TRBV7-3 to TRBJ2-3; D is ambiguous. The germline V gene encodes CDR1 SGHTA and CDR2 FQGTGA. The CDR3 sequence is 13 residues long. Trimming cost V 1 base and J 4 bases, with 6 bases left between them. The CDR3 protein is CASSLMAADTQYF. CDR3 coding DNA: TGTGCCAGCAGCTTAATGGCGGCAGATACGCAGTATTTT. The full variable domain, in which reference TRBV7-3 and TRBJ2-3 provide the parts outside the CDR3, is GAGVSQTPSNKVTEKGKYVELRCDPISGHTALYWYRQSLGQGPEFLIYFQGTGAADDSGLPNDRFFAVRPEGSVSTLKIQRTERGDSAVYLCASSLMAADTQYFGPGTRLTVL.